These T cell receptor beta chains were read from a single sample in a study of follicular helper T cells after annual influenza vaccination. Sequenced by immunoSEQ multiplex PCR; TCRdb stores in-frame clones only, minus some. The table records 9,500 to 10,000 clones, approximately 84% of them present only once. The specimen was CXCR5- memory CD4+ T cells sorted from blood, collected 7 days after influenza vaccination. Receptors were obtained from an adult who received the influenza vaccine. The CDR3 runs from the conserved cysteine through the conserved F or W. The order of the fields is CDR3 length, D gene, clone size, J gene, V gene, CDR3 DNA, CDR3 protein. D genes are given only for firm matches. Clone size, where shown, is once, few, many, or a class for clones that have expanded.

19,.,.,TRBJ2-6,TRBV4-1,TGCGCCAGCAGCCAAGATAATGGTGGACGGCGCTCTGGGGCCAACGTCCTGACTTTC,CASSQDNGGRRSGANVLTF
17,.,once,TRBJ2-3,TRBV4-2,TGTGCCAGCAGCCAAGATCGGCGCATTCAAGGAACAGATACGCAGTATTTT,CASSQDRRIQGTDTQYF
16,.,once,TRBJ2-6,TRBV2,TGTGCCAGCACGTCGGCACTACTCTCTGGGGCCAACGTCCTGACTTTC,CASTSALLSGANVLTF
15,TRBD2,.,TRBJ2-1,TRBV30,TGTGCCTGGACTCCCCTAGCGGGGGGTTACAATGAGCAGTTCTTC,CAWTPLAGGYNEQFF
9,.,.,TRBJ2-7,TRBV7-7,TGTGCTAGCTCCTACGAGCAGTACTTC,CASSYEQYF
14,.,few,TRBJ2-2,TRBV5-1,TGCGCCAGCAGCTTGGCCAGTTTCACCGGGGAGCTGTTTTTT,CASSLASFTGELFF
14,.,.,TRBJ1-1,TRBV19,TGTGCCAGTAGACAGACAGGTACTTCCACTGAAGCTTTCTTT,CASRQTGTSTEAFF
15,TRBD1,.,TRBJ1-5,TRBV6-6,TGTGCCAGCAGTGTCTCGGGGACAGGCAATCAGCCCCAGCATTTT,CASSVSGTGNQPQHF
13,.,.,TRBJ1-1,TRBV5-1,TGCGCCAGCAGCAGGACGGAGAACACTGAAGCTTTCTTT,CASSRTENTEAFF
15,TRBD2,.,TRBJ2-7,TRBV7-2,TGTGCCAGCACCACAGAACCCTTGACTAGCGGGGAGCAGTACTTC,CASTTEPLTSGEQYF
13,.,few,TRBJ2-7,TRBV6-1,TGTGCCAGCAGTGTAGGGGGAGGCTACGAGCAGTACTTC,CASSVGGGYEQYF
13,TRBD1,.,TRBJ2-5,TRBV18,TGTGCCAGCTCACCTCCCGGGACAGGGGATAAGTACTTC,CASSPPGTGDKYF
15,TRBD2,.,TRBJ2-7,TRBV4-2,TGTGCCAGCAGCCAACCGACTAGCGGGAGGCGCGAGCAGTACTTC,CASSQPTSGRREQYF
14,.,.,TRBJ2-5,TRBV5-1,TGCGCCAGCAGCTTGGGACAGGAGGGTGAGACCCAGTACTTC,CASSLGQEGETQYF
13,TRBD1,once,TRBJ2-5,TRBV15,TGTGCCACCAGCTTCTCCAGGGGGGAGACCCAGTACTTC,CATSFSRGETQYF
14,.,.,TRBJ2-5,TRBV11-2,TGTGCCAGCAGGCCCGACAGAAACCAAGAGACCCAGTACTTC,CASRPDRNQETQYF
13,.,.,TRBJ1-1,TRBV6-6,TGTGCCAGCATCAGGCGGGAACCACCTGAAGCTTTCTTT,CASIRREPPEAFF
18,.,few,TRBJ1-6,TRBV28,TGTGCCAGCAGTTTTCTCCCCGGGGATGGGGGCAGTTATTCACCCCTCCACTTT,CASSFLPGDGGSYSPLHF
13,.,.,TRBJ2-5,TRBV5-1,TGCGCCAGCAGTGGCCGCCGGCAAGAGACCCAGTACTTC,CASSGRRQETQYF
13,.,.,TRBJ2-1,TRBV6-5,TGTGCCAGCAGTCACCAAGGGGGAGGGGGGGCGTTCTTC,CASSHQGGGGAFF
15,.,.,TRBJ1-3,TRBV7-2,TGTGCCAGCAGCCTGATACAGAACTCTGGAAACACCATATATTTT,CASSLIQNSGNTIYF
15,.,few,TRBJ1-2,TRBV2,TGTGCCAGCAGTGAAGCGCGGGGGGGAAATCGTGGCTACACCTTC,CASSEARGGNRGYTF
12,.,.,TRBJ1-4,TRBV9,TGTGCCAGCAGCGTAGGTCAGGGGCGGCTGTTTTTT,CASSVGQGRLFF
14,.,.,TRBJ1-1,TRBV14,TGTGCCAGCAGCTACCCCGGGTCATACAATGAAGCTTTCTTT,CASSYPGSYNEAFF
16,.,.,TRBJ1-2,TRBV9,TGTGCCAGCAGCGTAGAGGGGACATTGGGAGGCTATGGCTACACCTTC,CASSVEGTLGGYGYTF
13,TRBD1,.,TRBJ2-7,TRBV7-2,TGTGCCAGCAGCCGGGGGACAGGCTACGAGCAGTACTTC,CASSRGTGYEQYF
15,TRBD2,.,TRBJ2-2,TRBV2,TGTGCCAGCAGCGTGGGGAGGGTGAACACCGGGGAGCTGTTTTTT,CASSVGRVNTGELFF
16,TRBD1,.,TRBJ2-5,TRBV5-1,TGCGCCAGCAGCTTGTCCCGGGACAGGGACCAAGAGACCCAGTACTTC,CASSLSRDRDQETQYF
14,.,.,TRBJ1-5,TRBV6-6,TGTGCCAGCATAAGGGGCCAAGGCAATCAGCCCCAGCATTTT,CASIRGQGNQPQHF
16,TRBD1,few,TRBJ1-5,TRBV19,TGTGCCAGCGGGACCTCCGGGACAGGTTTAAATCAGCCCCAGCATTTT,CASGTSGTGLNQPQHF
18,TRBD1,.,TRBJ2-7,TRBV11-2,TGTGCCAGCAGCTTCGGCCCCTCGACAGGGGGGGATCCCTACGAGCAGTACTTC,CASSFGPSTGGDPYEQYF
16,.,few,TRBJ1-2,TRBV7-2,TGTGCCAGCAGCCCAAGGGTCGGGGGATCTAACTATGGCTACACCTTC,CASSPRVGGSNYGYTF
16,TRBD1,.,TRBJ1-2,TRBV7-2,TGTGCCAGCAGCTTAGCGGGGGGACAGGGTCTGGGTGGCTACACCTTC,CASSLAGGQGLGGYTF
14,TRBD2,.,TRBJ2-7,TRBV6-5,TGTGCCAGCAGCCAACTAGCGAGAACCTACGAGCAGTACTTC,CASSQLARTYEQYF
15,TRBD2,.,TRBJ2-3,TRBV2,TGTGCCAGCAGTGACCAGCGGGGTTTCACAGATACGCAGTATTTT,CASSDQRGFTDTQYF
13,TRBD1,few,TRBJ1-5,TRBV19,TGTGCCAGTAGTGGAACAGGGGTTCAGCCCCAGCATTTT,CASSGTGVQPQHF
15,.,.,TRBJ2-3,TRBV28,TGTGCCAGCAGTTACAGGGTTCAGATTTCTAATACGCAGTATTTT,CASSYRVQISNTQYF
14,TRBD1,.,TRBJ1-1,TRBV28,TGTGCCACCATTGACAGGGGGCGCCTTTTTGAAGCTTTCTTT,CATIDRGRLFEAFF
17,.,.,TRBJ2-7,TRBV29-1,TGCAGCGTTAGGTTCGTAGTGGGGGCCCAGCCCTCCTACGAGCAGTACTTC,CSVRFVVGAQPSYEQYF